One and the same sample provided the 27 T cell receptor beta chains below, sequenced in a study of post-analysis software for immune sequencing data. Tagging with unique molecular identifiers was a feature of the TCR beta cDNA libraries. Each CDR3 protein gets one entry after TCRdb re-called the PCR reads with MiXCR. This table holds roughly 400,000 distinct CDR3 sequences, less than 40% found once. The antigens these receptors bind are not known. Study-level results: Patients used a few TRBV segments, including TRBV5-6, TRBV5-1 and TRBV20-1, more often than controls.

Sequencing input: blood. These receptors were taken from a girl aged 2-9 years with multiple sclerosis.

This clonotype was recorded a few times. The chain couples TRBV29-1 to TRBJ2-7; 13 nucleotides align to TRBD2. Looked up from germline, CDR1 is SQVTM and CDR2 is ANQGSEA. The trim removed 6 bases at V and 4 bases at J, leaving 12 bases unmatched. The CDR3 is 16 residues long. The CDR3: CSVYYSGLAGAYEQYF. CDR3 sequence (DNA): TGCAGCGTCTACTACTCCGGACTAGCGGGAGCATACGAGCAGTACTTC.

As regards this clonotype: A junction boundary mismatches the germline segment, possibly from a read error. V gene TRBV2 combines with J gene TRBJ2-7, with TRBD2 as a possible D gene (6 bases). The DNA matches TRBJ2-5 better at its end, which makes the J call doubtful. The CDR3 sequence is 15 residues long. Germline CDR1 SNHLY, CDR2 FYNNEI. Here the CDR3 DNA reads TGTGCCGGCAGTGAGGGACTGGATACGTGGGAGACCCAGTACTTC. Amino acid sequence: CAGSEGLDTWETQYF.

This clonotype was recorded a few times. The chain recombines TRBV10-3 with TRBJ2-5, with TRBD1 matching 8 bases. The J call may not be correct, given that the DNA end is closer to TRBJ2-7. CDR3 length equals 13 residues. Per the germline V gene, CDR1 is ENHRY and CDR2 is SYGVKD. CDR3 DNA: TGTGCCACAGGACAGGGTGGGTTCTACGAGCAGTACTTC. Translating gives CATGQGGFYEQYF.

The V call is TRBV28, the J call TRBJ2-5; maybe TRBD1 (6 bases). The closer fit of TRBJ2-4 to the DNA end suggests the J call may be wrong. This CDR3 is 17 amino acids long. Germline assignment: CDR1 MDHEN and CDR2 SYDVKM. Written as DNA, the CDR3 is TGTGCCAGCAGTTTTCCACCTAGGGCAGGGGACAAAAACATTCAGTACTTC. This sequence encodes CASSFPPRAGDKNIQYF.

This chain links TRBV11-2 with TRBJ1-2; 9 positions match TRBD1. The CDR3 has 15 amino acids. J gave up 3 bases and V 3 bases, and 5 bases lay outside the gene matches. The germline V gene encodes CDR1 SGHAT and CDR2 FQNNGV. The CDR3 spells CASSFRDRVDYGYTF. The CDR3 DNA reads TGTGCCAGCAGCTTCCGGGACAGGGTGGACTATGGCTACACCTTC.

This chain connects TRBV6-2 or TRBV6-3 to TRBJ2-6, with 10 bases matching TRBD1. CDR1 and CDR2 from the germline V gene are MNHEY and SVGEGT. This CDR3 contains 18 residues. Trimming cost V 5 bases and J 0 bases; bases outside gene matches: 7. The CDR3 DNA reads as TGTGCCAGCAGTACAAGGGACAGGGGATCCTCTGGGGCCAACGTCCTGACTTTC. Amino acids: CASSTRDRGSSGANVLTF.

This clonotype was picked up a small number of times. This CDR3 reads CASSLAGASEQYF. In DNA form, the CDR3 reads TGTGCCAGCAGCTTAGCCGGGGCTAGCGAGCAGTACTTC. V gene TRBV7-9 combines with J gene TRBJ2-7; either TRBD1 or TRBD2 may supply D (5 bases each). Germline CDR1 is SEHNR and CDR2 is FQNEAQ (reference sequence). V shed 0 bases and J shed 6 bases, with 9 bases lying between them. The CDR3 is 13 residues long.

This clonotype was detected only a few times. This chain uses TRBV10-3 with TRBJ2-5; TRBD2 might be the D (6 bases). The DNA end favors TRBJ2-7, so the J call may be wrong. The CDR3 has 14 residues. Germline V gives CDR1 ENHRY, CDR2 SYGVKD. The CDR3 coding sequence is TGTGCCATCAGTGAGTCCGGGGGAGTAGGCGAGCAGTACTTC. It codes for CAISESGGVGEQYF.

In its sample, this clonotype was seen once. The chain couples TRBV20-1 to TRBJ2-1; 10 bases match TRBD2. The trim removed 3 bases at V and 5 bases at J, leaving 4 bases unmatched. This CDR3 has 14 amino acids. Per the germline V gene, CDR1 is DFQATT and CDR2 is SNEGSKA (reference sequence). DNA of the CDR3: TGCAGTGCTAGCGTGCTAGCGGGAGACAATGAGCAGTTCTTC. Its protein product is CSASVLAGDNEQFF.

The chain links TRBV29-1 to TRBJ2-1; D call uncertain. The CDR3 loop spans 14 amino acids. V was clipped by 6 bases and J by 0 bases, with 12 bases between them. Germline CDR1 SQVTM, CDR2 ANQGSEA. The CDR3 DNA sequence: TGCAGCGTCCACGCCGATAGCTCCTACAATGAGCAGTTCTTC. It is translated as CSVHADSSYNEQFF.

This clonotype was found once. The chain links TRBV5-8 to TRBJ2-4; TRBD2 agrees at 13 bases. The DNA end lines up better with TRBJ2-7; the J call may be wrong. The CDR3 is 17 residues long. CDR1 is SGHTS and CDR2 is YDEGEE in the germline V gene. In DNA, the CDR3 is TGTGCCATGCTAGTCGGGACTAGCGGGGCCGTTGATTACGAGCAGTACTTC. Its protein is CAMLVGTSGAVDYEQYF.

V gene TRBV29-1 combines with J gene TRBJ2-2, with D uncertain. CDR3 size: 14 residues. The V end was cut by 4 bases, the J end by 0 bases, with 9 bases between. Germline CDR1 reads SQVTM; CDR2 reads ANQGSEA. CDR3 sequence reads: CSVALRANTGELFF. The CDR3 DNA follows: TGCAGCGTTGCCTTGCGCGCGAACACCGGGGAGCTGTTTTTT.

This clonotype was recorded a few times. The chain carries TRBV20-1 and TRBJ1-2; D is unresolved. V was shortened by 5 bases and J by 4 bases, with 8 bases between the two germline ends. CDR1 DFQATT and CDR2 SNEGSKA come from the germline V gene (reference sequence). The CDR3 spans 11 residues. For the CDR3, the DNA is TGCAGTGCTCCAGGAACCTATGGCTACACCTTC. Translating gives CSAPGTYGYTF.

CDR3: CASSQAPFRDRVPEQYF. CDR3 coding DNA: TGTGCCAGCAGCCAAGCCCCCTTTAGGGACAGGGTGCCTGAGCAGTACTTC. The rearrangement joins TRBV14 to TRBJ2-7, with 9 bases that match TRBD1. The CDR3 is made up of 17 amino acids. Germline V gene data show CDR1 as SGHDN and CDR2 as FVKESK. With 1 base clipped from V and 7 bases from J, the junction kept 14 bases outside the gene matches.

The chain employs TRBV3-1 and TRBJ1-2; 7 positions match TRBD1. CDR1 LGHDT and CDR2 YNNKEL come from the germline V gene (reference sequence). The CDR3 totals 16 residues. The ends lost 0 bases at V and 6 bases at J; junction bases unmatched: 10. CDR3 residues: CASSQDIKRGLDGYTF. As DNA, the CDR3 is TGTGCCAGCAGCCAAGATATTAAGAGGGGGCTTGATGGCTACACCTTC.

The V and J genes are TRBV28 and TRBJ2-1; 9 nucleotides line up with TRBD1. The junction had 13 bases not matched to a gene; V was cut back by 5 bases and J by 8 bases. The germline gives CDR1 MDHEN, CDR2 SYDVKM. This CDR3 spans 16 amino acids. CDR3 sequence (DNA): TGTGCCAGCAGTGTTGTAGGGACAGGGATTCGCTATGAGCAGTTCTTC. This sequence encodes CASSVVGTGIRYEQFF.

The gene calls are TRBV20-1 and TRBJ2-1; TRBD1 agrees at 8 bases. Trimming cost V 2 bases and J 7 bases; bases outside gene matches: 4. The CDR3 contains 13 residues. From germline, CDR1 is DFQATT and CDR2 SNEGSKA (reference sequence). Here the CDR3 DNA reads TGCAGTGCTAGAAGGACAGGGAGGAATGAGCAGTTCTTC. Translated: CSARRTGRNEQFF.

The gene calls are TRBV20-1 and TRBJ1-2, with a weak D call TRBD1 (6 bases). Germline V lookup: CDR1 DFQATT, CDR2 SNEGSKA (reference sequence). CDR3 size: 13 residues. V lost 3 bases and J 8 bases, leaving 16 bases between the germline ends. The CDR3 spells CSAREGHWAGYTF. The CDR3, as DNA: TGCAGTGCTAGGGAGGGACACTGGGCCGGCTACACCTTC.

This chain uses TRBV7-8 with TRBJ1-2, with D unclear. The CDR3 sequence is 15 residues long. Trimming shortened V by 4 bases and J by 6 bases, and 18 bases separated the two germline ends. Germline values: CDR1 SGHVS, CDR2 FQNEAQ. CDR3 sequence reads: CASSSTRFAWNGYTF. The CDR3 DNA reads TGTGCCAGCAGCTCGACACGTTTCGCCTGGAATGGCTACACCTTC.

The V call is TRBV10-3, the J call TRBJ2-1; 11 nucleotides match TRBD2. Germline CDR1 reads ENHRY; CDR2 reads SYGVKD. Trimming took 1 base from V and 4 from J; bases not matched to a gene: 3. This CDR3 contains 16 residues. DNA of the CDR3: TGTGCCATCAGTGAGTTCTCTAGCGGGGGGTACAATGAGCAGTTCTTC. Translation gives CAISEFSSGGYNEQFF.

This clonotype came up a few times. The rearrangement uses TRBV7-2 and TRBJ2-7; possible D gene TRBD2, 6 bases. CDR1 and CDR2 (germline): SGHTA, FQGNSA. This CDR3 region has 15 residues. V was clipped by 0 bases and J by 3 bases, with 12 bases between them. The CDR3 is CASSLATGGLYEQYF. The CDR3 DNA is TGTGCCAGCAGCTTAGCTACCGGGGGTCTCTACGAGCAGTACTTC.

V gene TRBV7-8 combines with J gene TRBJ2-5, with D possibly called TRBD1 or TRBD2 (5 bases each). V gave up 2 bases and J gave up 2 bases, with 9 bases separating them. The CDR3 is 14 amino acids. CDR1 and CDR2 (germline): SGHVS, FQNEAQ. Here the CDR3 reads CASSLFGGQETQYF. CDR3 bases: TGTGCCAGCAGCTTATTTGGGGGTCAAGAGACCCAGTACTTC.

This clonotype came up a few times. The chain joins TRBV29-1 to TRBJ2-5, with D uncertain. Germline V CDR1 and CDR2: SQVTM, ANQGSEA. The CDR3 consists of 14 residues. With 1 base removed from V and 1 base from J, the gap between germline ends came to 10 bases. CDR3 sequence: CSVEVPEIQETQYF. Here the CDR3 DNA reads TGCAGCGTTGAAGTCCCAGAGATCCAAGAGACCCAGTACTTC. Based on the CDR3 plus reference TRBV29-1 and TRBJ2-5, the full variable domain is SAVISQKPSRDICQRGTSLTIQCQVDSQVTMMFWYRQQPGQSLTLIATANQGSEATYESGFVIDKFPISRPNLTFSTLTVSNMSPEDSSIYLCSVEVPEIQETQYFGPGTRLLVL.

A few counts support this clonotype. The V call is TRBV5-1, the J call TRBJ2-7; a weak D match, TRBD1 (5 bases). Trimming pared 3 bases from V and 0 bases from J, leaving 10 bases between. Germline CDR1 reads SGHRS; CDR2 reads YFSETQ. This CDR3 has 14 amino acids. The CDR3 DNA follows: TGCGCCAGCAGCTCACAGGCGAGCTCCTACGAGCAGTACTTC. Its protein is CASSSQASSYEQYF.

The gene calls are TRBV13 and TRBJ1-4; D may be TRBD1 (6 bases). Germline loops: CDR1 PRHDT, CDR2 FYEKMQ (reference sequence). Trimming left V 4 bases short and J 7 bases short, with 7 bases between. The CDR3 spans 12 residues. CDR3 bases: TGTGCCAGCAGCTCAGGGGCTGAAAAACTGTTTTTT. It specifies CASSSGAEKLFF. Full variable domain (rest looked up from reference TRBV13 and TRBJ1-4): AAGVIQSPRHLIKEKRETATLKCYPIPRHDTVYWYQQGPGQDPQFLISFYEKMQSDKGSIPDRFSAQQFSDYHSELNMSSLELGDSALYFCASSSGAEKLFFGSGTQLSVL.

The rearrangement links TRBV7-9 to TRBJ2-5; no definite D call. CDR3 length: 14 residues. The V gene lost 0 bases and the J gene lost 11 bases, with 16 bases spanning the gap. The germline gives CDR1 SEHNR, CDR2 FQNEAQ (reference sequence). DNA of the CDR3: TGTGCCAGCAGCTTAGCGGGCTACGCCTCGGAGCAGTACTTC. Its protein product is CASSLAGYASEQYF.

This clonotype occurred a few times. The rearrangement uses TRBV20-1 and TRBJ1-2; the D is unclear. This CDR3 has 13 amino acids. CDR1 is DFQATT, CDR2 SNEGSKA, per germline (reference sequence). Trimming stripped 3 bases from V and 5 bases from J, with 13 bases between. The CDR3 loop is CSARPHAIYGYTF. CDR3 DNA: TGCAGTGCTAGGCCCCATGCGATATATGGCTACACCTTC.